In this sample, the clone carrying this TCR beta chain turned up once. Germline lookup yields CDR1 SGHAT and CDR2 FQNNGV. CDR3 size: 16 residues. V shed 0 bases and J 9 bases; nucleotides not matched to a gene: 6. The data were obtained in a study of blood T cell repertoires in COVID-19. Original processing methods: The authors estimated nucleated cell counts from reference gene primer amplification. The protocol was immunoSEQ multiplex PCR, while the TCRdb copy is restricted to in-frame clones and leaves out a portion. D and trimming come from the DNA, and the V and J calls and clone size come from that table. This table holds around 120,000 clones, about 89% found once.

The receptor was derived from a woman in her seventies with acute or convalescent COVID-19. The gene calls are TRBV11-2 and TRBJ2-2; 11 bases line up with TRBD2. Sequencing was carried out using peripheral blood. The CDR3 region has the DNA TGTGCCAGCAGCTTAGATCGTCTAGCGGGGGGCTGGGAGCTGTTTTTT. It specifies CASSLDRLAGGWELFF.